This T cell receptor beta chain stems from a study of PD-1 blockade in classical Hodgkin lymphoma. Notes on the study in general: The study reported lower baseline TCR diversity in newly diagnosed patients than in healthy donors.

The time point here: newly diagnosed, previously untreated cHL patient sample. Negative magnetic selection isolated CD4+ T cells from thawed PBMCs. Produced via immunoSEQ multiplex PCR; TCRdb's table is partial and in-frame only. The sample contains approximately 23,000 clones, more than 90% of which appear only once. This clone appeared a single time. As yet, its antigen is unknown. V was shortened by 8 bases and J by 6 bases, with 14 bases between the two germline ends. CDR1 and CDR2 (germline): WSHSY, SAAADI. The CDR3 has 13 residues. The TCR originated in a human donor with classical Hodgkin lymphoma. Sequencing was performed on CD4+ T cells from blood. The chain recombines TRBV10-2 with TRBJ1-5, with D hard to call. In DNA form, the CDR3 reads TGCGCCAGCTCGATAGGCCTAGGTCAGCCCCAGCATTTT. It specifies CASSIGLGQPQHF.